A selection of T cell receptor beta chains follows, all from one sample in a study of CD8+CD57+ T cells in acquired aplastic anemia. Each CDR3 protein gets one entry after TCRdb re-called the reads with MiXCR. The data contain 170,000 or so distinct CDR3 sequences, around 63% of them singletons. Material for sequencing was sorted CD4+, CD8+, or CD8+CD57+ T cells (not recorded which) from PBMCs. These receptors originate from a human donor with aplastic anemia. The CDR3 runs from the conserved cysteine through the conserved F or W. The D gene is left open where the match is weak. Expanded clones get a size class; other rows say once, few or many, or leave the size out.

D: NA; V: TRBV20-1; size: NA; J: TRBJ2-7; CDR3: CSARVTSGHEQYF; DNA: TGCAGTGCTAGAGTTACATCGGGGCACGAGCAGTACTTC
D: TRBD2; V: TRBV24-1; size: once; J: TRBJ2-1; CDR3: CATQTSGAVGEQFF; DNA: TGTGCCACCCAGACTAGCGGGGCTGTCGGGGAGCAGTTCTTC
D: NA; V: TRBV7-3; size: NA; J: TRBJ2-1; CDR3: CASSLIRVTYNEQFF; DNA: TGTGCCAGCAGCTTAATACGGGTAACATACAATGAGCAGTTCTTC
D: NA; V: TRBV6-1; size: NA; J: TRBJ2-7; CDR3: CASSETWGAYEQYF; DNA: TGTGCCAGCAGTGAAACCTGGGGAGCCTACGAGCAGTACTTC
D: NA; V: TRBV6-1; size: NA; J: TRBJ1-1; CDR3: CASSDSDRGTEASF; DNA: TGTGCCAGCAGTGACTCCGACAGAGGCACTGAAGCTTCCTTT
D: NA; V: TRBV7-9; size: few; J: TRBJ2-7; CDR3: CASSQGVGASYEQYF; DNA: TGTGCCAGCAGCCAAGGGGTGGGGGCTTCCTACGAGCAGTACTTC
D: TRBD2; V: TRBV2; size: NA; J: TRBJ2-2; CDR3: CASSFRGGGDTGELFF; DNA: TGTGCCAGCAGTTTTCGGGGGGGGGGTGACACCGGGGAGCTGTTTTTT
D: TRBD1; V: TRBV19; size: NA; J: TRBJ1-2; CDR3: CASSKRDRQFLFYTF; DNA: TGTGCCAGTAGTAAAAGGGACAGGCAATTCTTATTCTACACCTTC
D: NA; V: TRBV29-1; size: NA; J: TRBJ1-4; CDR3: CSVDSGSGEKLFF; DNA: TGCAGCGTCGACTCGGGTTCGGGGGAAAAACTGTTTTTT
D: NA; V: TRBV7-2; size: NA; J: TRBJ2-1; CDR3: CASRENFNEQFF; DNA: TGTGCCAGCAGGGAAAATTTCAATGAGCAGTTCTTC
D: NA; V: TRBV20-1; size: NA; J: TRBJ1-1; CDR3: CSARADTEAFF; DNA: TGCAGTGCTAGGGCCGACACTGAAGCTTTCTTT
D: NA; V: TRBV15; size: NA; J: TRBJ2-2; CDR3: CATSRVGSWAGELFF; DNA: TGTGCCACCAGCAGAGTAGGGAGTTGGGCCGGGGAGCTGTTTTTT
D: NA; V: TRBV24-1; size: NA; J: TRBJ2-5; CDR3: CATIQERSKETQYF; DNA: TGTGCCACCATCCAAGAGAGAAGCAAAGAGACCCAGTACTTC
D: NA; V: TRBV4-2; size: NA; J: TRBJ1-5; CDR3: CASSQADSGSSQPQHF; DNA: TGTGCCAGCAGCCAAGCCGACAGCGGTTCGAGTCAGCCCCAGCACTTT
D: NA; V: TRBV2; size: NA; J: TRBJ2-7; CDR3: CAGSVRQIYEQYF; DNA: TGTGCCGGCAGTGTACGACAGATCTACGAGCAGTACTTC
D: NA; V: TRBV7-9; size: NA; J: TRBJ2-2; CDR3: CASSLVRDGELFF; DNA: TGTGCCAGCAGCTTGGTCCGGGACGGGGAGCTGTTTTTT
D: NA; V: TRBV19; size: NA; J: TRBJ1-2; CDR3: CASSRQTYGYTF; DNA: TGTGCCAGTAGTCGACAGACCTATGGCTACACCTTC
D: NA; V: TRBV7-3; size: NA; J: TRBJ2-2; CDR3: CASSFGTTGELFF; DNA: TGTGCCAGCAGCTTTGGTACAACCGGGGAGCTGTTTTTT
D: TRBD1; V: TRBV7-3; size: once; J: TRBJ1-4; CDR3: CASSLGGTGGEKLFF; DNA: TGTGCCAGCAGCTTAGGCGGGACAGGGGGTGAAAAACTGTTTTTT
D: NA; V: TRBV10-1; size: NA; J: TRBJ2-1; CDR3: CASSVDAGNEQFF; DNA: TGCGCCAGCAGTGTTGACGCGGGGAATGAGCAGTTCTTC
D: NA; V: TRBV12-3/TRBV12-4; size: NA; J: TRBJ1-5; CDR3: CASSARVNQPQHF; DNA: TGTGCCAGCAGTGCCAGGGTTAATCAGCCCCAGCATTTT
D: NA; V: TRBV5-1; size: NA; J: TRBJ2-7; CDR3: CASSSTNYEQYF; DNA: TGCGCCAGCAGCTCTACGAACTACGAGCAGTACTTC
D: TRBD2; V: TRBV7-3; size: NA; J: TRBJ2-3; CDR3: CASSPAAGGPDTQYF; DNA: TGTGCCAGCAGTCCGGCGGCGGGGGGTCCAGATACGCAGTATTTT
D: TRBD1; V: TRBV15; size: many; J: TRBJ1-4; CDR3: CATSRVGQGDEKLFF; DNA: TGTGCCACCAGCAGAGTGGGACAGGGGGATGAAAAACTGTTTTTT
D: NA; V: TRBV6-1; size: NA; J: TRBJ2-7; CDR3: CASSEAPTYEQYF; DNA: TGTGCCAGCAGCGAAGCGCCAACCTACGAGCAGTACTTC
D: NA; V: TRBV20-1; size: few; J: TRBJ2-7; CDR3: CSARDLFTYEQYF; DNA: TGCAGTGCTAGAGACCTATTCACCTACGAGCAGTACTTC
D: NA; V: TRBV12-1; size: NA; J: TRBJ2-5; CDR3: CASSLGQLLRAPSYF; DNA: TGTGCCAGCAGCTTAGGACAGCTCCTACGGGCCCCCTCGTACTTC
D: NA; V: TRBV7-2; size: NA; J: TRBJ2-7; CDR3: CASSTPLEQYF; DNA: TGCGCCAGCAGCACCCCCCTCGAGCAGTACTTC
D: TRBD1; V: TRBV10-3; size: NA; J: TRBJ1-4; CDR3: CAISDRGQTNEKLFF; DNA: TGTGCCATCAGTGACAGGGGGCAGACTAATGAAAAACTGTTTTTT
D: NA; V: TRBV19; size: NA; J: TRBJ1-1; CDR3: CASSMSQGSTEAFF; DNA: TGTGCCAGTAGTATGTCCCAGGGGAGCACTGAAGCTTTCTTT
D: TRBD1; V: TRBV10-3; size: NA; J: TRBJ1-5; CDR3: CATRTGQEPQHF; DNA: TGTGCCACCAGGACAGGGCAGGAGCCCCAGCATTTT
D: NA; V: TRBV29-1; size: NA; J: TRBJ1-2; CDR3: CSAVTAALGYTF; DNA: TGCAGCGCTGTCACAGCGGCCCTTGGCTACACCTTC
D: NA; V: TRBV2; size: NA; J: TRBJ2-5; CDR3: CASSVGTGIKTQNF; DNA: NA
D: TRBD1; V: TRBV10-3; size: NA; J: TRBJ1-2; CDR3: CAISEWVEGTGRRGYTF; DNA: TGTGCCATCAGTGAGTGGGTGGAGGGGACAGGGAGAAGGGGCTACACCTTC
D: NA; V: TRBV20-1; size: NA; J: TRBJ2-5; CDR3: CSLGRQETQYF; DNA: TGCAGTCTGGGCCGCCAAGAGACCCAGTACTTC
D: TRBD1; V: TRBV7-8; size: once; J: TRBJ2-7; CDR3: CASRMTGVSYEQYF; DNA: TGTGCCAGCAGGATGACAGGGGTATCCTACGAGCAGTACTTC
D: NA; V: TRBV9; size: NA; J: TRBJ2-5; CDR3: CASSETDQETQYF; DNA: TGTGCCAGCAGCGAGACAGACCAAGAGACCCAGTACTTC
D: NA; V: TRBV19; size: NA; J: TRBJ2-7; CDR3: CASSTAETTGTYEQYF; DNA: TGTGCCAGCAGTACGGCTGAGACCACAGGGACCTACGAGCAGTACTTC
D: TRBD1; V: TRBV5-1; size: NA; J: TRBJ1-2; CDR3: CASSLGAPGQGDGYTF; DNA: TGCGCCAGCAGCTTGGGGGCTCCGGGACAGGGTGATGGCTACACCTTC
D: NA; V: TRBV19; size: NA; J: TRBJ2-5; CDR3: CASSIDAGETQYF; DNA: TGTGCCAGTAGTATAGACGCGGGTGAGACCCAGTACTTC
D: NA; V: TRBV2; size: NA; J: TRBJ2-7; CDR3: CASSEPGEGSYEQYF; DNA: TGTGCCAGCAGTGAACCAGGGGAGGGGTCCTACGAGCAGTACTTC
D: TRBD2; V: TRBV5-1; size: NA; J: TRBJ2-4; CDR3: CASMAGGRGAKNIQYF; DNA: TGCGCCAGCATGGCGGGGGGGCGGGGAGCCAAAAACATTCAGTACTTC
D: TRBD1; V: TRBV7-9; size: NA; J: TRBJ1-2; CDR3: CASSPQRQGADGYTF; DNA: TGTGCCAGCAGCCCGCAACGACAGGGTGCTGACGGCTACACCTTC
D: NA; V: TRBV10-3; size: NA; J: TRBJ1-1; CDR3: CAIRIVGANTEAFF; DNA: TGTGCCATCCGTATCGTGGGGGCGAACACTGAAGCTTTCTTT
D: TRBD2; V: TRBV5-6; size: NA; J: TRBJ2-3; CDR3: CASSPGGVRGQYF; DNA: TGTGCCAGCAGCCCGGGAGGGGTCAGGGGGCAGTATTTT
D: TRBD1; V: TRBV4-3; size: NA; J: TRBJ2-7; CDR3: CASSQDRDRAYEQYF; DNA: TGCGCCAGCAGCCAAGATAGAGACAGGGCCTACGAGCAGTACTTC
D: NA; V: TRBV16; size: NA; J: TRBJ2-7; CDR3: CASSQSTYEQYF; DNA: TGTGCCAGCAGCCAATCCACCTACGAGCAGTACTTC
D: TRBD1; V: TRBV7-8; size: NA; J: TRBJ2-3; CDR3: CASRQGMYGTDTQYF; DNA: TGTGCCAGCCGACAGGGGATGTACGGCACAGATACGCAGTATTTT
D: NA; V: TRBV19; size: many; J: TRBJ1-1; CDR3: CASSIDRNRATEAFF; DNA: TGTGCCAGTAGTATAGATCGGAACAGGGCCACTGAAGCTTTCTTT
D: NA; V: TRBV29-1; size: NA; J: TRBJ1-1; CDR3: CSVTKQGTEAFF; DNA: TGCAGCGTTACAAAACAGGGCACTGAAGCTTTCTTT
D: NA; V: TRBV7-3; size: NA; J: TRBJ2-1; CDR3: CASSLWVPNEQFF; DNA: TGTGCCAGCAGCTTATGGGTACCGAATGAGCAGTTCTTC
D: NA; V: TRBV20-1; size: NA; J: TRBJ1-5; CDR3: CSARGSLNQPQHF; DNA: TGCAGTGCTAGGGGCAGCCTCAATCAGCCCCAGCATTTT